This T cell receptor (beta chain) was identified in a study of blood T cell repertoires in COVID-19 (dated by TCRdb to the early 2020s). Some background on the complete study: Samples from collaborators originated in the United States, Italy and Spain and spanned both the acute and convalescent phases of COVID-19. Nearly every sample came with metadata listing a de-identified subject ID, COVID-19 status, age in years and sex. Where HLA class I and class II types were available, the types were taken from metadata supplied by the sample provider, not from assay-based typing. The dataset comprised deeply sampled blood TCRbeta repertoires from subjects exposed to, actively infected with, or recovered from COVID-19. The samples were drawn from the first 160 participants of the ongoing ImmuneRACE study and from 1,254 subjects provided by 6 global collaborators. The prospective study material was composed of cDNA or gDNA derived from T cells, B-cell-depleted T cells, or PBMCs. A freely available public database, intended as a resource for researchers studying the immune response to SARS-CoV-2, is where the repertoires were released.

Each collaborating institution followed its own protocols to collect whole blood in K2EDTA tubes. For TCRbeta analysis, collaborator samples were shipped as frozen whole blood, as isolated PBMCs, or as DNA extracted from either sample type. TCRbeta CDR3 regions were amplified from genomic DNA using the immunoSEQ Assay, a bias-controlled multiplex PCR. Per the original workflow: The number of nucleated cells in each sample was estimated by amplification of reference gene primers within the assay. Sequence reads were collapsed and filtered to measure the absolute abundance of every unique TCRbeta CDR3 rearrangement. For each sample, productive Simpson clonality was calculated by taking the square root of Simpson's diversity index across productive rearrangements. TCRdb took this table from immuneACCESS and kept in-frame rearrangements with V and J called. Such tables lack part of the clones; where checked against another copy, unresolved V genes explain under half of the gap, and the rest is unexplained. Clone size and V and J calls were adopted from that table, with D and trimming inferred from the DNA. The sample table holds just under 45,000 clones, of which roughly four fifths were seen once. The biggest ten clones account for nearly 45% of the sample.

General study outcomes and caveats: The quantity of clinical and demographic metadata differed by source and by participant and was supplied without curation.

As concerns this clone: The antigen it recognizes is unknown. Per-base qualities were not stored, and no clone one base away is much larger.

The germline V gene provides CDR1 KGHSH and CDR2 LQKENI. V and J are trimmed by 3 bases and 5 bases, and the gene matches miss 5 bases of the junction. The cysteine opens and the phenylalanine closes a CDR3 of 15 amino acids. Solely the CDR3 DNA is kept, with 45 bases framed from the first base. This chain is built from TRBV18 and TRBJ2-1; 9 bases in the junction line up with TRBD2. This sequence was found in a human donor in a cohort sampled during active COVID-19. Material for sequencing was peripheral blood. CDR3 sequence: CASSPLRGGNNEQFF. The nucleotide sequence reads TGTGCCAGCTCACCGTTGCGGGGGGGAAACAATGAGCAGTTCTTC. Supplemented by the reference TRBV18 and TRBJ2-1 proteins around the CDR3, the complete variable domain is NAGVMQNPRHLVRRRGQEARLRCSPMKGHSHVYWYRQLPEEGLKFMVYLQKENIIDESGMPKERFSAEFPKEGPSILRIQQVVRGDSAAYFCASSPLRGGNNEQFFGPGTRLTVL.